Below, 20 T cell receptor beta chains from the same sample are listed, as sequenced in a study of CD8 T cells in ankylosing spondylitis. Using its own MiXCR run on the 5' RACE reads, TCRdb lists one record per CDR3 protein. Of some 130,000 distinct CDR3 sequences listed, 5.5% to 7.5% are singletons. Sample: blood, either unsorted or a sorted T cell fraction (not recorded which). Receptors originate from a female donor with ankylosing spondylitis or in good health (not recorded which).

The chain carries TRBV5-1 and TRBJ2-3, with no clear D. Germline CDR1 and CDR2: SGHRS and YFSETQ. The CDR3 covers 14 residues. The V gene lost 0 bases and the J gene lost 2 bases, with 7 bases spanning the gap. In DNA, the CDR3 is TGCGCCAGCAGCTTGGCAATCTTCACAGATACGCAGTATTTT. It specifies CASSLAIFTDTQYF. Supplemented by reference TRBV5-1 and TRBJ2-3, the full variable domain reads KAGVTQTPRYLIKTRGQQVTLSCSPISGHRSVSWYQQTPGQGLQFLFEYFSETQRNKGNFPGRFSGRQFSNSRSEMNVSTLELGDSALYLCASSLAIFTDTQYFGPGTRLTVL.

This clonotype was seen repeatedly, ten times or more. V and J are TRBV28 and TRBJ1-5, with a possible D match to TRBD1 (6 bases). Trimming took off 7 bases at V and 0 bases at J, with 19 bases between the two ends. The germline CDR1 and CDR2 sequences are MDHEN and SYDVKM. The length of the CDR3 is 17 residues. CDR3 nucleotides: TGTGCCAGCACCTTCGGGGGGGGGCAGGGTAGCAATCAGCCCCAGCATTTT. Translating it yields CASTFGGGQGSNQPQHF. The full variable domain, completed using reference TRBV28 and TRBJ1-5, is DVKVTQSSRYLVKRTGEKVFLECVQDMDHENMFWYRQDPGLGLRLIYFSYDVKMKEKGDIPEGYSVSREKKERFSLILESASTNQTSMYLCASTFGGGQGSNQPQHFGDGTRLSIL.

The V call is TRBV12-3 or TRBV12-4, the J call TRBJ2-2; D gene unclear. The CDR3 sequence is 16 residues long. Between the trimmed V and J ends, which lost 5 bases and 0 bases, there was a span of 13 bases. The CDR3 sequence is CASSPVPTPNTGELFF. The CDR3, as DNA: TGTGCCAGCAGTCCGGTCCCAACACCGAACACCGGGGAGCTGTTTTTT.

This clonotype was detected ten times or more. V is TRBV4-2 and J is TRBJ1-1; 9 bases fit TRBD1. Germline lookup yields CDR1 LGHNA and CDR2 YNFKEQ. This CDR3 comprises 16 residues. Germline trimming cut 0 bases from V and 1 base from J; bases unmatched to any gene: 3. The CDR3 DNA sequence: TGTGCCAGCAGCCAAGAGGGGACAGGGAAGAACACTGAAGCTTTCTTT. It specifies CASSQEGTGKNTEAFF.

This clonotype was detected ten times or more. CDR3 nucleotides: TGTGCCAGCTCCTCCTCATACAGGGGGCGCACTGAAGCTTTCTTT. Translated, it gives CASSSSYRGRTEAFF. The chain carries TRBV6-1 and TRBJ1-1, with 9 bases fitting TRBD1. This CDR3 spans 15 amino acids. Germline V gene sequence: CDR1 MNHNS, CDR2 SASEGT. V lost 8 bases to trimming and J lost 4 bases; unmatched junction nucleotides: 11.

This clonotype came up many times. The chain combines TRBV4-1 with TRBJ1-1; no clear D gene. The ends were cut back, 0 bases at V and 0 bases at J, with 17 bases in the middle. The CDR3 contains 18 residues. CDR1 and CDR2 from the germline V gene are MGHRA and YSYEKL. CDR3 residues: CASSQDVFLEHLNTEAFF. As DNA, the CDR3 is TGCGCCAGCAGCCAAGATGTCTTCCTCGAACATTTGAACACTGAAGCTTTCTTT.

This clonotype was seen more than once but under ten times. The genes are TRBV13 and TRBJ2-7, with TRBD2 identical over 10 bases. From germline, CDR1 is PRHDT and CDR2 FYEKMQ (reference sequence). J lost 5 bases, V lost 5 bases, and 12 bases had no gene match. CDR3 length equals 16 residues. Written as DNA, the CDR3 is TGTGCCAGCAGCGTCCGCGTAGCGGGGGGCCGGGACGAGCAGTACTTC. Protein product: CASSVRVAGGRDEQYF.

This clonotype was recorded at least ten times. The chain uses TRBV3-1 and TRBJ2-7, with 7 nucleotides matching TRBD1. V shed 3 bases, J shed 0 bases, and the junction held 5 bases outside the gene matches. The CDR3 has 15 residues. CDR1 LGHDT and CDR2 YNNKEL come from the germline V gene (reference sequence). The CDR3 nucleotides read TGTGCCAGCAGCCAGGGGGACAGCAGCTCCTACGAGCAGTACTTC. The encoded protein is CASSQGDSSSYEQYF.

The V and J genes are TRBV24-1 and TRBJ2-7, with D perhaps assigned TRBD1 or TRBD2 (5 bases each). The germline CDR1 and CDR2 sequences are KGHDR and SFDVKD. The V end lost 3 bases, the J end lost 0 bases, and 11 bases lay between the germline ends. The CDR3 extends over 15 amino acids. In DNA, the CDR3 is TGTGCCACCAGTGATGGTTGGGACGGCTCCTACGAGCAGTACTTC. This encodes CATSDGWDGSYEQYF.

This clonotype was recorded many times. The CDR3 reads CASSLGGTDTQYF. The CDR3 DNA reads TGCGCCAGCAGCTTGGGTGGCACAGATACGCAGTATTTT. The gene calls are TRBV5-1 and TRBJ2-3; D unclear. Trimming stripped 0 bases from V and 1 base from J, with 3 bases between. The CDR3 contains 13 residues. Germline V gene sequence: CDR1 SGHRS, CDR2 YFSETQ.

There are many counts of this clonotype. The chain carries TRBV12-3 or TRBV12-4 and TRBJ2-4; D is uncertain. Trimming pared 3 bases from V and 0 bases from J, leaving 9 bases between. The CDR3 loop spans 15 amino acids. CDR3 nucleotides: TGTGCCAGCAGTTTTTTTCACATAGCCAAAAACATTCAGTACTTC. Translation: CASSFFHIAKNIQYF.

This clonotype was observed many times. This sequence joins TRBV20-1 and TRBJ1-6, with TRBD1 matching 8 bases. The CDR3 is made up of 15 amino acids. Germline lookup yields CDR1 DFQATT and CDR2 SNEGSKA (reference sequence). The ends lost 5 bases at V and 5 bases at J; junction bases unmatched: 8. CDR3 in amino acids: CSADQGQGDNSPLHF. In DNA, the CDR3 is TGCAGTGCTGACCAAGGACAGGGAGATAATTCACCCCTCCACTTT.

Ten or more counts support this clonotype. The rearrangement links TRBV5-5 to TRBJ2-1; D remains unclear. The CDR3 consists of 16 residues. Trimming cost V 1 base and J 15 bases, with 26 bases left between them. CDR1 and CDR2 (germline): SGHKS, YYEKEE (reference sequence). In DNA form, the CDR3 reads TGTGCCAGCAGCTTGTCCCATGCAGGATCACCACCCCACGGGTTCTTC. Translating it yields CASSLSHAGSPPHGFF.

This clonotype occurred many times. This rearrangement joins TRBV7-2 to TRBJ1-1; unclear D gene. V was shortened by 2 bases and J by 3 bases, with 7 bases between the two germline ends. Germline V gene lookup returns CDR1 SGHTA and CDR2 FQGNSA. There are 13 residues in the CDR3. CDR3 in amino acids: CASSLLVYTEAFF. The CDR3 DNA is TGTGCCAGCAGCTTATTGGTGTACACTGAAGCTTTCTTT.

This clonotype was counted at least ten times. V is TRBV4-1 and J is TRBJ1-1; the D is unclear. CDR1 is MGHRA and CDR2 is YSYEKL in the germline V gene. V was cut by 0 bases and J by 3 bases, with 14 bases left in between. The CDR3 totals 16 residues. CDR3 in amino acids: CASSQEALTGDTEAFF. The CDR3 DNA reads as TGCGCCAGCAGCCAAGAGGCCTTGACGGGAGACACTGAAGCTTTCTTT.

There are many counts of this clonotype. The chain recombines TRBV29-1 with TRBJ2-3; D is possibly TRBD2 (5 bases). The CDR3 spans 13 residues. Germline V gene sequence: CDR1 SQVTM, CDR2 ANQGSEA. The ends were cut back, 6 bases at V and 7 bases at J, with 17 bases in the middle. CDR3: CSVLSDSPNTQYF. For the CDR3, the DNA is TGCAGCGTCCTCTCGGACTCGCCGAATACGCAGTATTTT.

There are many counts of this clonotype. CDR3 sequence: CASSSLNSGHQPQHF. The CDR3, as DNA: TGTGCCAGCAGTTCCCTCAACTCAGGGCATCAGCCCCAGCATTTT. This chain links TRBV27 with TRBJ1-5, with TRBD1 as a possible D gene (5 bases). Germline CDR1 and CDR2: MNHEY and SMNVEV (reference sequence). Trimming stripped 4 bases from V and 5 bases from J, with 15 bases between. This CDR3 has 15 residues.

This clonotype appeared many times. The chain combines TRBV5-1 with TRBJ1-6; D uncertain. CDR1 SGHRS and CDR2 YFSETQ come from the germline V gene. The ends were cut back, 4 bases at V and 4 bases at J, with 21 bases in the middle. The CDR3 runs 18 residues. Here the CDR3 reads CASSRRQPDGTYNSPLHF. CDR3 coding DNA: TGCGCCAGCAGCCGGCGCCAACCGGATGGAACATATAATTCACCCCTCCACTTT.

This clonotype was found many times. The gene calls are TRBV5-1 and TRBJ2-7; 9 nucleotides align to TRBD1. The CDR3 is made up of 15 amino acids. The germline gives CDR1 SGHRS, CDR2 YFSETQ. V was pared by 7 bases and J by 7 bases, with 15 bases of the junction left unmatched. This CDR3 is CASEGFGQGTGEQYF. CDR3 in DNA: TGCGCCAGCGAAGGTTTCGGACAAGGGACAGGGGAGCAGTACTTC.

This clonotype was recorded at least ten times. The CDR3 is CSARPGVDEQYF. CDR3 sequence (DNA): TGCAGTGCTAGACCAGGGGTCGACGAGCAGTACTTC. The J gene is TRBJ2-7, the V gene TRBV20-1; possibly TRBD1 for D (6 bases). CDR3 length: 12 amino acids. The V end was cut by 2 bases, the J end by 5 bases, with 10 bases between. CDR1 DFQATT and CDR2 SNEGSKA come from the germline V gene (reference sequence).